This TCR beta chain was documented in a study of blood T cell repertoires in COVID-19. About the study: T cells, B-cell-depleted T cells, or PBMCs supplied cDNA or gDNA.

Adults between roughly 18 and 95 years of age took part from about 24 US areas. Allocation to cohorts depended on clinical history reported by the participants. Authors' data handling: Reference gene primer amplification gave nucleated cell count estimates. This table comes from immunoSEQ multiplex PCR, and its TCRdb copy is limited to in-frame clones, with some not included. The D gene and trimming were derived from the DNA, and the V and J assignments and clone size from that table. The repertoire holds fewer than 250,000 clones, with approximately 73% as singletons. The sequencing sample was made of PBMCs or T cells enriched from blood (not recorded which). The receptor was isolated from a woman in her fifties or sixties with acute COVID-19.

This CDR3 reads CASSQDGLAGERETQYF. CDR3 DNA sequence: TGCGCCAGCAGCCAAGACGGACTAGCGGGGGAGCGGGAGACCCAGTACTTC. The chain links TRBV4-1 to TRBJ2-5, with TRBD2 identical over 13 bases. This CDR3 comprises 17 residues. V trimming: 0 bases; J trimming: 5 bases; junction bases outside the gene matches: 6. Germline lookup yields CDR1 MGHRA and CDR2 YSYEKL.